The source of this T cell receptor (beta chain) is a study of blood T cell repertoires in COVID-19. Across the whole study: PBMCs, B-cell-depleted T cells, or T cells were the source of the cDNA or gDNA that made up the material.

Repertoires were generated with immunoSEQ multiplex PCR, while TCRdb's copy carries only in-frame clones and drops some. The sample carries around 210,000 clones, roughly 75% recorded once. CDR3 length: 17 amino acids. Looked up from germline, CDR1 is LGHDT and CDR2 is YNNKEL (reference sequence). V trimming: 1 base; J trimming: 9 bases; junction bases outside the gene matches: 8. This TCR came from a woman between 65 and 79 years old with acute or convalescent COVID-19. The chain combines TRBV3-1 (or the pseudogene TRBV3-2) with TRBJ2-1, with 14 bases identical to TRBD2. The sequenced material came from peripheral blood. The CDR3 nucleotides are TGTGCCAGCAGCCAAGCGCGCGGACTAGCGGGAGGCAGTGAGCAGTTCTTC. As protein: CASSQARGLAGGSEQFF.